This TCR beta chain was found in a study of cytomegalovirus exposure and HLA in healthy donors. Germline loops: CDR1 MNHEY, CDR2 SMNVEV (reference sequence). The CDR3 sequence is 15 residues long. With V trimmed by 6 bases and J by 5 bases, 12 bases remained unmatched. This PCR relied on a set of 60 Vbeta primers and 13 Jbeta primers. The table came from immunoSEQ multiplex PCR; TCRdb's copy has only in-frame clones and leaves some out. Found here are some 85,000 clones, about 74% of them singletons; the top ten hold roughly 3%. The receptor's source is a man aged 40-55 years in good health and CMV-seronegative. What was sequenced was PBMCs. The chain uses TRBV27 and TRBJ1-2; 7 bases are a match to TRBD1. CDR3: CASSPFGTVEYGYTF. The CDR3 coding sequence is TGTGCCAGCAGCCCTTTCGGGACAGTAGAATATGGCTACACCTTC.